These T cell receptor beta chains were read from a single sample in a study of regulatory T cells in long-lasting Graves disease. MiXCR was run by TCRdb on the multiplex PCR reads, yielding one entry per CDR3 protein. The sample carries 400,000 to 600,000 distinct CDR3 sequences, about 22% recorded once. This material consisted of peripheral blood mononuclear cells (PBMCs), taken when the disease was refractory, from a patient treated with antithyroid drugs. The receptors here all came from a female donor with Graves disease. CDR3s include the opening cysteine and the closing phenylalanine or tryptophan. The D gene is left open where the match is weak. Clone size is given for some rows only: seen once, a few or many times, or a class if the clone is expanded.

size	V	D	J	CDR3	DNA
-	TRBV2	TRBD1	TRBJ2-2	CASMSGTGITGELFF	TGTGCCAGCATGAGCGGGACAGGGATCACCGGGGAGCTGTTTTTT
few	TRBV6-1	-	TRBJ2-5	CASSPYPRGLGETQYF	TGTGCCAGCAGTCCCTACCCTCGGGGACTGGGGGAGACCCAGTACTTC
many	TRBV20-1	TRBD2	TRBJ2-5	CSAGLGLADETQYF	TGCAGTGCTGGCCTAGGACTAGCGGATGAGACCCAGTACTTC
many	TRBV6-1	TRBD1	TRBJ1-2	CAGSRGLGYTF	TGTGCCGGCTCCAGGGGGCTTGGCTACACCTTC
few	TRBV6-1	-	TRBJ2-4	CASMGGPPAKNIQYF	TGTGCCAGCATGGGCGGACCCCCAGCCAAAAACATTCAGTACTTC
-	TRBV20-1	-	TRBJ2-2	CSARAAGRGGTGELFF	TGCAGTGCTAGAGCTGCGGGGAGAGGAGGGACCGGGGAGCTGTTTTTT
few	TRBV5-1	-	TRBJ1-5	CAGSLGANQPQHF	TGCGCCGGCAGCTTGGGGGCCAATCAGCCCCAGCATTTT
-	TRBV28	-	TRBJ2-5	CASSSAQETQYF	TGTGCCAGCAGTTCCGCTCAAGAGACCCAGTACTTC
many	TRBV12-3/TRBV12-4	TRBD2	TRBJ2-5	CASSSTSGQETQYF	TGTGCCAGCAGTTCGACTAGCGGTCAAGAGACCCAGTACTTC
many	TRBV2	-	TRBJ2-2	CASRGGTTGELFF	TGTGCCAGCAGAGGCGGGACAACCGGGGAGCTGTTTTTT
-	TRBV19	-	TRBJ2-7	CASSIDLEHYEQYF	TGTGCCAGTAGTATAGATCTGGAGCACTACGAGCAGTACTTC